This entry lists 2 T cell receptor beta chains sequenced from one sample in a study of technical replicates of blood from a few donors. Sequencing was performed with immunoSEQ multiplex PCR; in TCRdb, only in-frame clones are kept and a portion is missing. The table lists under 70,000 clones, roughly 92% of them singletons, with roughly 0.4% in the top ten. The specimen sequenced was T cells isolated from PBMCs. The receptors derive from a human donor in good health.

This chain joins TRBV10-1 and TRBJ2-5, with TRBD2 identical over 10 bases. The ends lost 3 bases at V and 1 base at J; junction bases unmatched: 2. This CDR3 region has 15 residues. The germline gives CDR1 WNHNN, CDR2 SYGVQD (reference sequence). This CDR3 is CASSEGTSAQETQYF. CDR3 coding DNA: TGCGCCAGCAGTGAAGGGACTAGCGCCCAAGAGACCCAGTACTTC.

This chain connects TRBV5-1 to TRBJ2-3; 7 bases match TRBD2. The CDR3 sequence is 16 residues long. Germline CDR1 SGHRS, CDR2 YFSETQ. With V trimmed by 0 bases and J by 3 bases, 7 bases remained unmatched. In DNA form, the CDR3 reads TGCGCCAGCAGCTTGGGGGAGGGAGGAGTGACAGATACGCAGTATTTT. Translated: CASSLGEGGVTDTQYF.